A single T cell receptor beta chain is shown here with its context. TCRdb independently ran MiXCR on the 5' RACE reads; one entry per CDR3 protein. The sample holds approximately 150,000 distinct CDR3 sequences; more than 40% are singletons and the top ten take approximately 16%. These data originate in a study of CD8 T cells in ankylosing spondylitis. The germline V and J ends were trimmed by 4 bases and 10 bases, with 25 bases remaining between them. There are 15 residues in the CDR3. CDR1 is SQVTM and CDR2 is ANQGSEA in the germline V gene. The sequenced material came from synovial fluid, either unsorted or a sorted T cell fraction (not recorded which). The sequence was obtained from a male donor with ankylosing spondylitis. The V call is TRBV29-1, the J call TRBJ1-1; possibly TRBD1 for D (5 bases). DNA for the CDR3: TGCAGCGTTGGTAGAGGACAAGCCTCTACAGGCGGAGCTTTCTTT. This gives the protein CSVGRGQASTGGAFF.